The 8 T cell receptor beta chains listed next were all sequenced from one sample in a study of T cells in localized non-small cell lung cancer. Generated by immunoSEQ multiplex PCR, the TCRdb table keeps only in-frame clones and is missing some. This table holds nearly 25,000 clones, around 87% found once. Material: peripheral blood, obtained before any cancer treatment. These receptors were collected from a male donor older than 55 with stage II squamous cell lung carcinoma.

This sequence joins TRBV7-9 and TRBJ1-1; D is unresolved. Trimming took off 2 bases at V and 10 bases at J, with 11 bases between the two ends. CDR3 size: 12 residues. Germline V CDR1 and CDR2: SEHNR, FQNEAQ (reference sequence). For the CDR3, the DNA is TGTGCCAGCAGCTTACGCTCCTCGGGAGCTTTCTTT. Translating it yields CASSLRSSGAFF.

This clone occurred once. The genes are TRBV19 and TRBJ1-2; D gene ambiguous. V lost 3 bases, J lost 6 bases, and 11 bases lay in between. Germline V CDR1 and CDR2: LNHDA, SQIVND (reference sequence). The CDR3 sequence is 13 residues long. The DNA for the CDR3 is TGTGCCAGTAGTATGACACCACGGCATGGCTACACCTTC. Protein sequence: CASSMTPRHGYTF.

V is TRBV15 and J is TRBJ1-2, with D maybe TRBD1 (6 bases). The CDR3 covers 14 residues. CDR1 and CDR2 (germline): LNHNV, YYDKDF (reference sequence). V shed 1 base and J shed 4 bases, with 10 bases lying between them. The CDR3 DNA reads TGTGCCACCAGCAGAGGGAGGGGGTCCTATGGCTACACCTTC. Amino acid sequence: CATSRGRGSYGYTF.

CDR3 bases: TGCAGTGCTAGGGGCTACGAGCAGTACTTC. This codes for CSARGYEQYF. This rearrangement joins TRBV20-1 to TRBJ2-7, with unresolved D. The CDR3 loop spans 10 amino acids. The ends were cut back, 3 bases at V and 3 bases at J, with 3 bases in the middle. Germline-derived CDR1 and CDR2 are DFQATT and SNEGSKA (reference sequence).

This clone was detected only once. The rearrangement joins TRBV4-3 to TRBJ2-5, with 9 bases aligning to TRBD2. Germline V gene sequence: CDR1 LGHNA, CDR2 YSLEER. CDR3 length equals 13 residues. V shed 4 bases and J 7 bases; nucleotides not matched to a gene: 4. CDR3 nucleotides: TGCGCCAGCAGCCCCGGACTAGCGACGACCCAGTACTTC. Protein product: CASSPGLATTQYF.

This clone came up a few times. The V call is TRBV2, the J call TRBJ1-6, with a tentative D call TRBD1 (6 bases). The V and J ends lost 1 base and 9 bases respectively, with 10 bases between them. This CDR3 contains 14 residues. The germline V gene has CDR1 SNHLY and CDR2 FYNNEI. The CDR3 DNA reads as TGTGCCAGCAGTGAAGACCCCAGGGGTTCACCCCTCCACTTT. It yields the protein CASSEDPRGSPLHF.

This clone was counted a few times. This chain connects TRBV5-1 to TRBJ2-7, with 11 bases fitting TRBD2. CDR1 is SGHRS, CDR2 YFSETQ, per germline. After removal of 0 bases from V and 2 bases from J, the junction contained 13 bases not matched to a gene. The CDR3 totals 19 residues. The CDR3 nucleotides are TGCGCCAGCAGCTTGGTCCCCCTAGCGGGGGGCCAGGGAGCCTACGAGCAGTACTTC. Its translation is CASSLVPLAGGQGAYEQYF.

The gene calls are TRBV7-3 and TRBJ2-3; 9 bases match TRBD2. Per the germline V gene, CDR1 is SGHTA and CDR2 is FQGTGA. The CDR3 is 14 residues long. V was pared by 5 bases and J by 2 bases, with 2 bases of the junction left unmatched. This chain's CDR3 is CASSLAGSTDTQYF. As DNA, the CDR3 is TGTGCCAGCAGCCTAGCGGGGTCCACAGATACGCAGTATTTT.